A selection of T cell receptor beta chains follows, all from one sample in a study of blood T cell repertoires in COVID-19. Using immunoSEQ multiplex PCR, the repertoire was profiled, and TCRdb retains in-frame clones only, with some absent. The sample has about 280,000 clones; roughly 87% are singletons. Material: peripheral blood. The receptor set was obtained from a woman in her fifties or sixties who had recovered from COVID-19. The CDR3 runs from the conserved cysteine through the conserved F or W.

V: TRBV7-7; J: TRBJ2-5; CDR3: CASSSSSTGEETQYF
V: TRBV9; J: TRBJ1-5; CDR3: CASSRGTGHQPQHF
V: TRBV6-5; J: TRBJ1-1; CDR3: CASHRRGANTEAFF
V: TRBV15; J: TRBJ1-2; CDR3: CATSRGGLYYGYTF
V: TRBV11-2; J: TRBJ1-2; CDR3: CASSLAVNYGYTF
V: TRBV27; J: TRBJ2-2; CDR3: CASSPSVLYGELFF
V: TRBV21-1; J: TRBJ1-4; CDR3: CASSKGGGGEKLFF
V: TRBV19; J: TRBJ1-4; CDR3: CASSIGDTNEKLFF
V: TRBV7-2; J: TRBJ2-7; CDR3: CASSSGQLAGGPIDHEQYF
V: TRBV6-5; J: TRBJ2-7; CDR3: CASRLAGGPSYEQYF
V: TRBV2; J: TRBJ2-2; CDR3: CASSEELPITGELFF
V: TRBV6-5; J: TRBJ1-4; CDR3: CASSYKGLRNEKLFF
V: TRBV2; J: TRBJ2-2; CDR3: CASSGVLGGELFF
V: TRBV7-2; J: TRBJ2-1; CDR3: CASSHLTGRINEQFF
V: TRBV28; J: TRBJ2-7; CDR3: CASTRQGFYEQYF
V: TRBV27; J: TRBJ1-1; CDR3: CASSLRWGQGSPRDTEAFF
V: TRBV7-2; J: TRBJ2-2; CDR3: CASSLYAGLVFAGELFF
V: TRBV5-6; J: TRBJ1-2; CDR3: CASSLGQGNYGYTF
V: TRBV27; J: TRBJ1-5; CDR3: CASSSHRGSNQPQHF
V: TRBV27; J: TRBJ2-2; CDR3: CATQRGVLAGANTGELFF
V: TRBV30; J: TRBJ1-2; CDR3: CALTGRGYTF
V: TRBV6-5; J: TRBJ2-3; CDR3: CASQRGGTDTQYF
V: TRBV25-1; J: TRBJ2-1; CDR3: CASSPSGMGYEQFF
V: TRBV7-9; J: TRBJ2-5; CDR3: CASSTGTGGKKETQYF
V: TRBV28; J: TRBJ2-5; CDR3: CASSLFQGQETQYF
V: TRBV25-1; J: TRBJ1-2; CDR3: CASSVGSYGYTF
V: TRBV6-2/TRBV6-3; J: TRBJ1-2; CDR3: CASSPQVNYGYTF
V: TRBV9; J: TRBJ2-1; CDR3: CASSPGGTVSYNEQFF
V: TRBV2; J: TRBJ1-6; CDR3: CASSARFSYNSPLHF
V: TRBV19; J: TRBJ1-1; CDR3: CASSIVEVRPLTEAFF
V: TRBV11-3; J: TRBJ2-1; CDR3: CASSPRDTEQFF
V: TRBV2; J: TRBJ1-3; CDR3: CASSATASGNTIYF